This TCR beta chain emerged from a study of beta chain features in type 1 diabetes. What was sequenced were expressed TCRB transcripts, since all of the isolated RNA had been reverse transcribed. TCRdb's copy holds only in-frame clones and misses some; the assay was immunoSEQ multiplex PCR. In the table there are over 650,000 clones, roughly an eighth of which are singletons. General study results and limits: Within patients, naive, central memory and Treg TCRB repertoires seemed more similar than within healthy donors. In these data, an HLA type influence on TCRB rearrangement remained unresolved. Across all four CD4+ subsets, people with type 1 diabetes showed modestly shorter TCRB CDR3s.

Worth noting for this clone: Its antigen remains unknown.

Stem cell-like memory, regulatory, central memory and naive CD4+ cells were sorted via CD45RO/CCR7/CD25/CD127/CD95/CD27. Sort purity for all populations was recorded as exceeding 98%. The CDR3 has 15 amino acids. The ends were cut back, 6 bases at V and 3 bases at J, with 16 bases in the middle. Germline CDR1 is MGHRA and CDR2 is YSYEKL. The sample comprised naive CD4+ T cells from blood. This receptor was taken from a man in his late teens or twenties with type 1 diabetes. This chain uses TRBV4-1 with TRBJ2-3, with D unresolved. The CDR3 DNA follows: TGCGCCAGCAGAATGGGTGTAGGAGTAACAGATACGCAGTATTTT. Its translation: CASRMGVGVTDTQYF.